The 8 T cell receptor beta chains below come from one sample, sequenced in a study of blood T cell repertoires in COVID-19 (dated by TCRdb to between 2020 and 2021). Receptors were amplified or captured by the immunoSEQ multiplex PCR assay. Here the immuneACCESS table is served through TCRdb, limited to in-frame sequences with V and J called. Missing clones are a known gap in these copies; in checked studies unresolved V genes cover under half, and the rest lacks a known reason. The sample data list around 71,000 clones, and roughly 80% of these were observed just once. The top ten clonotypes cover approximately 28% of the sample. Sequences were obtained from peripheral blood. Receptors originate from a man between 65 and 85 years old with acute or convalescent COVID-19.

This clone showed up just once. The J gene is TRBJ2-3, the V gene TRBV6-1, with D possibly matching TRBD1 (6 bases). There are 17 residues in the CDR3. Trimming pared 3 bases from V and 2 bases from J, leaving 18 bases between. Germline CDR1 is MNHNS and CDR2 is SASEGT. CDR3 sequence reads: CASSEALGGGSTDTQYF. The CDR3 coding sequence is TGTGCCAGCAGTGAGGCTTTAGGGGGTGGATCCACAGATACGCAGTATTTT.

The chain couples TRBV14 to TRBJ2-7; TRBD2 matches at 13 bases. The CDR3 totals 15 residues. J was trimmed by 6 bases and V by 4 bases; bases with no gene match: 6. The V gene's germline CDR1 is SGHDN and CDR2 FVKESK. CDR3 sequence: CASSLGTSGKGEQYF. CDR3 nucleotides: TGTGCCAGCAGCCTCGGGACTAGCGGGAAGGGCGAGCAGTACTTC.

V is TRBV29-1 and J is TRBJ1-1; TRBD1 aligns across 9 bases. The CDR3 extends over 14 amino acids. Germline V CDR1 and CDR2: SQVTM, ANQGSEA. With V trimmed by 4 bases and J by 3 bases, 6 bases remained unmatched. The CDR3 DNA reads TGCAGCGTTGCCCTCGACAGGGGGGACACTGAAGCTTTCTTT. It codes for CSVALDRGDTEAFF.

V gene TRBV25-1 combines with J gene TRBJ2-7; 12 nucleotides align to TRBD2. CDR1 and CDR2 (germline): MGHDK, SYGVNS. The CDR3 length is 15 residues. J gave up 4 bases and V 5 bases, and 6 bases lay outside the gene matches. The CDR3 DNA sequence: TGTGCCAGCAGTTTTCTAGCGGGAGGGCCATACGAGCAGTACTTC. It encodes CASSFLAGGPYEQYF.

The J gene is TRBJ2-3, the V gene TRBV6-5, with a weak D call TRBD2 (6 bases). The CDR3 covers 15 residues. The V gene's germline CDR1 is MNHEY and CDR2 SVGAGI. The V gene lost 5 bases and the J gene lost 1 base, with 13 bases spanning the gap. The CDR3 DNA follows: TGTGCCAGCAGTCCCCGTCAGCGGGGCACAGATACGCAGTATTTT. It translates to CASSPRQRGTDTQYF.

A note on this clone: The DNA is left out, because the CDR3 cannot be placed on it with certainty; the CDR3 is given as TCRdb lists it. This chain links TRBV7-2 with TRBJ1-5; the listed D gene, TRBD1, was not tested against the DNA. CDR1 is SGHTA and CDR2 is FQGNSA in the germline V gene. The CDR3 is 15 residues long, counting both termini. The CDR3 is CASSSSDSLNQPQHF.

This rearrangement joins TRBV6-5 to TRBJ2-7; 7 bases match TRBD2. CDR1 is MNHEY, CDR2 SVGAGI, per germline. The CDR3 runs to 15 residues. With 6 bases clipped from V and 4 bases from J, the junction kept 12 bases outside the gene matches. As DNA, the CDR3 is TGTGCCAGCAGCTCTTCGGGCGGGAGTCCGTACGAGCAGTACTTC. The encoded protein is CASSSSGGSPYEQYF.

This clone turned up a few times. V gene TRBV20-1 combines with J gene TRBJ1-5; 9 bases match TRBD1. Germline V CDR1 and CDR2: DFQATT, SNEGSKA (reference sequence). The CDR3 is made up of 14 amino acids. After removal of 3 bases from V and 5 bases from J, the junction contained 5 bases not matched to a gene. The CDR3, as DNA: TGCAGTGCTAGTGGGGACAGGGCGGATCAGCCCCAGCATTTT. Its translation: CSASGDRADQPQHF.